The rows below give T cell receptor beta chains drawn from one sample of a study of blood T cell repertoires in COVID-19. Sequenced by immunoSEQ multiplex PCR; TCRdb stores in-frame clones only, minus some. The repertoire has fewer than 40,000 clones, around nine tenths of them found once; the top ten carry around 35%. The specimen was peripheral blood. All receptors derive from a man in his 70s with active COVID-19. CDR3s include the opening cysteine and the closing phenylalanine or tryptophan. Each record gives: CDR3 DNA, CDR3 protein, V gene, J gene, D gene, clone size. A D gene is named only where the DNA matches it firmly. A clone size is listed for some rows: how often the clone was seen (once, few, many), or a class if it is expanded.

CDR3 DNA: TGTGCCAGCACCTCAGGGTCTTGGTCACCCCTCCACTTT; CDR3 protein: CASTSGSWSPLHF; V gene: TRBV27; J gene: TRBJ1-6; D gene: .; clone size: .
CDR3 DNA: TGCGCCAGCAGCCCCCTTCCTAGCGGGACGCAGCGCTCGAACACCGGGGAGCTGTTTTTT; CDR3 protein: CASSPLPSGTQRSNTGELFF; V gene: TRBV5-1; J gene: TRBJ2-2; D gene: TRBD2; clone size: .
CDR3 DNA: TGTGCCAGCGCTCAGGCCCTGACAGGGTGGCGTCAGCCCCAGCATTTT; CDR3 protein: CASAQALTGWRQPQHF; V gene: TRBV2; J gene: TRBJ1-5; D gene: TRBD1; clone size: .
CDR3 DNA: TGCGCCAGCAGCCCCGGGACAGGGGAACAGCCCCAGCATTTT; CDR3 protein: CASSPGTGEQPQHF; V gene: TRBV5-1; J gene: TRBJ1-5; D gene: TRBD1; clone size: .
CDR3 DNA: TGTGCCAGCAGCGCCTTTACAGGGGGCAACTATGGCTACACCTTC; CDR3 protein: CASSAFTGGNYGYTF; V gene: TRBV9; J gene: TRBJ1-2; D gene: TRBD1; clone size: .
CDR3 DNA: TGTGCCAGCAGCTTAATTGCAGACTCCTACAATGAGCAGTTCTTC; CDR3 protein: CASSLIADSYNEQFF; V gene: TRBV7-3; J gene: TRBJ2-1; D gene: .; clone size: .
CDR3 DNA: TGCGCCAGCAGCCTCCTGACAGGGGCCAACTCCTACGAGCAGTACTTC; CDR3 protein: CASSLLTGANSYEQYF; V gene: TRBV5-1; J gene: TRBJ2-7; D gene: TRBD1; clone size: .
CDR3 DNA: TGTGCCAGCAGCCTCACAGGGATTGTCGGGGAGCTGTTTTTT; CDR3 protein: CASSLTGIVGELFF; V gene: TRBV5-5; J gene: TRBJ2-2; D gene: .; clone size: .
CDR3 DNA: TGTGCCAGCTCACCCGGCCGGGGTAGGGCTGGCTACACCTTC; CDR3 protein: CASSPGRGRAGYTF; V gene: TRBV18; J gene: TRBJ1-2; D gene: .; clone size: .
CDR3 DNA: TGCGCCAGCAGTCGGGTCGGGGTATCTGAGCAGTTCTTC; CDR3 protein: CASSRVGVSEQFF; V gene: TRBV5-1; J gene: TRBJ2-1; D gene: .; clone size: .
CDR3 DNA: TGTGGGGCTAGCGGTTGGGAGACCCAGTACTTC; CDR3 protein: CGASGWETQYF; V gene: TRBV30; J gene: TRBJ2-5; D gene: TRBD2; clone size: few
CDR3 DNA: TGTGCCAGCAGCGCCCTAGACAGGGAGAACACTGAAGCTTTCTTT; CDR3 protein: CASSALDRENTEAFF; V gene: TRBV2; J gene: TRBJ1-1; D gene: TRBD1; clone size: .